Following are 9 T cell receptor beta chains from one sample sequenced in a study of blood T cell repertoires in COVID-19. Measured with immunoSEQ multiplex PCR; TCRdb has only the in-frame clones, and not every one. The sample holds under 95,000 clones, around nine tenths seen once. The sample taken for sequencing was peripheral blood. These TCRs come from a woman older than 75 with acute or convalescent COVID-19.

The CDR3 DNA reads as TGTGCCAGCAGCCAAGAAGTACGGGACAGAAGTTACAATGAGCAGTTCTTC. Protein product: CASSQEVRDRSYNEQFF. The gene calls are TRBV3-1 (or the pseudogene TRBV3-2) and TRBJ2-1; 7 bases agree with TRBD1. The trim removed 0 bases at V and 4 bases at J, leaving 9 bases unmatched. This CDR3 is built from 17 residues. Germline loops: CDR1 LGHDT, CDR2 YNNKEL (reference sequence).

V gene TRBV5-1 combines with J gene TRBJ2-3; 12 bases are shared with TRBD2. The CDR3 length is 14 residues. Germline V gene data show CDR1 as SGHRS and CDR2 as YFSETQ. V lost 4 bases, J lost 6 bases, and 3 bases stayed unmatched. CDR3 DNA sequence: TGCGCCAGCAGCATGACTAGCGGGGGCGATACGCAGTATTTT. It is translated as CASSMTSGGDTQYF. Full variable domain (remainder filled in from reference TRBV5-1 and TRBJ2-3): KAGVTQTPRYLIKTRGQQVTLSCSPISGHRSVSWYQQTPGQGLQFLFEYFSETQRNKGNFPGRFSGRQFSNSRSEMNVSTLELGDSALYLCASSMTSGGDTQYFGPGTRLTVL.

Here the CDR3 reads CASSLAKGYQETQYF. For the CDR3, the DNA is TGCGCCAGCAGCTTGGCCAAGGGGTACCAAGAGACCCAGTACTTC. The J gene is TRBJ2-5, the V gene TRBV5-1, with D perhaps TRBD1 (5 bases). V was trimmed by 0 bases and J by 0 bases, leaving 9 bases between them. Germline values: CDR1 SGHRS, CDR2 YFSETQ. The CDR3 has 15 residues.

This chain links TRBV28 with TRBJ1-2, with 9 positions matching TRBD1. Germline CDR1 is MDHEN and CDR2 is SYDVKM. CDR3 length: 16 amino acids. The V and J ends lost 3 bases and 1 base, in that order; junction bases with no gene match: 6. The CDR3 is CASSFTGTGRNYGYTF. CDR3 coding DNA: TGTGCCAGCAGTTTCACCGGGACAGGGCGTAACTATGGCTACACCTTC.

The CDR3 protein is CASRLTGMGEKLFF. The CDR3, as DNA: TGTGCCAGCCGCCTGACAGGGATGGGGGAAAAACTGTTTTTT. The V gene is TRBV28, the J gene TRBJ1-4; 7 bases are shared with TRBD1. The CDR3 is 14 residues long. V was pared by 8 bases and J by 8 bases, with 11 bases of the junction left unmatched. Germline V gives CDR1 MDHEN, CDR2 SYDVKM.

The chain has TRBV19 and TRBJ2-5; D may be TRBD2 (6 bases). This CDR3 spans 14 amino acids. V gave up 4 bases and J gave up 4 bases, with 13 bases separating them. Germline values: CDR1 LNHDA, CDR2 SQIVND (reference sequence). In DNA, the CDR3 is TGTGCCAGTAGTAAGGCGGGGACTCGAGAGACCCAGTACTTC. Amino acid sequence: CASSKAGTRETQYF. Variable domain in full (rest from reference TRBV19 and TRBJ2-5): DGGITQSPKYLFRKEGQNVTLSCEQNLNHDAMYWYRQDPGQGLRLIYYSQIVNDFQKGDIAEGYSVSREKKESFPLTVTSAQKNPTAFYLCASSKAGTRETQYFGPGTRLLVL.

The rearrangement links TRBV5-1 to TRBJ2-7; tentative D call: TRBD2 (5 bases). Germline V lookup: CDR1 SGHRS, CDR2 YFSETQ. The V and J ends lost 4 bases and 4 bases respectively, with 21 bases between them. CDR3 size: 16 residues. CDR3 sequence: CASSGGSIVKEYEQYF. CDR3 nucleotides: TGCGCCAGCAGCGGAGGTTCAATAGTCAAAGAGTACGAGCAGTACTTC.

The J gene is TRBJ1-1, the V gene TRBV6-5, with a possible D match to TRBD1 (6 bases). This CDR3 has 12 residues. Trimming took off 7 bases at V and 3 bases at J, with 9 bases between the two ends. Germline lookup yields CDR1 MNHEY and CDR2 SVGAGI. CDR3 coding DNA: TGTGCCAGCAACCGACAGGACACTGAAGCTTTCTTT. This codes for CASNRQDTEAFF.

This chain joins TRBV28 and TRBJ2-7; 13 positions agree with TRBD2. The germline V gene encodes CDR1 MDHEN and CDR2 SYDVKM. This CDR3 comprises 16 residues. Losses at the gene ends were 5 bases for V and 2 bases for J; bases not matched to a gene: 6. The CDR3 loop is CASSSTSGGAPYEQYF. The CDR3 bases are TGTGCCAGCAGTAGCACTAGCGGGGGGGCCCCCTACGAGCAGTACTTC.